What follows are 26 T cell receptor beta chains derived from one specimen sequenced in a study of cytomegalovirus exposure and HLA in healthy donors. Amplification used 60 Vbeta primers and 13 Jbeta primers. Generated by immunoSEQ multiplex PCR, the TCRdb table keeps only in-frame clones and is missing some. The table shows around 120,000 clones, with just under 75% occurring only once. The sequenced sample consisted of PBMCs. These receptors originate from a man aged 50-59 years in good health and CMV-seropositive.

J is TRBJ2-5 and V is TRBV7-2; D remains unclear. CDR3 length: 12 amino acids. Germline V gene data show CDR1 as SGHTA and CDR2 as FQGNSA. Between the trimmed V and J ends, which lost 1 base and 5 bases, there was a span of 5 bases. CDR3 sequence: CASSLVMETQYF. In nucleotides, the CDR3 is TGTGCCAGCAGCTTAGTTATGGAGACCCAGTACTTC.

CDR3 residues: CASSAGWAGELFF. CDR3 nucleotides: TGTGCCAGCAGTGCAGGGTGGGCCGGGGAGCTGTTTTTT. V gene TRBV6-1 combines with J gene TRBJ2-2, with D possibly TRBD1 on 5 matching bases. Germline V gene data show CDR1 as MNHNS and CDR2 as SASEGT. With 4 bases removed from V and 6 bases from J, the gap between germline ends came to 9 bases. The CDR3 consists of 13 residues.

To note about this clone: The sample holds other DNA sequences that translate to the same CDR3. This sequence joins TRBV7-2 and TRBJ2-1; D may be TRBD1 (5 bases). The CDR3 has 13 residues. Germline V gene lookup returns CDR1 SGHTA and CDR2 FQGNSA. Trimming took off 5 bases at V and 5 bases at J, with 10 bases between the two ends. DNA of the CDR3: TGTGCCAGCAGCCTTGGACACAACAATGAGCAGTTCTTC. Amino acids: CASSLGHNNEQFF.

This clone was counted a few times. V and J are TRBV5-4 and TRBJ2-3; 15 bases are shared with TRBD2. The length of the CDR3 is 17 residues. CDR1 SGHNT and CDR2 YYREEE come from the germline V gene (reference sequence). V lost 3 bases and J lost 5; bases outside the gene matches: 7. CDR3 in amino acids: CASSSGLAGGPVDTQYF. DNA of the CDR3: TGTGCCAGCAGCTCAGGACTAGCGGGGGGGCCGGTAGATACGCAGTATTTT. Full variable domain (missing parts from reference TRBV5-4 and TRBJ2-3): ETGVTQSPTHLIKTRGQQVTLRCSSQSGHNTVSWYQQALGQGPQFIFQYYREEENGRGNFPPRFSGLQFPNYSSELNVNALELDDSALYLCASSSGLAGGPVDTQYFGPGTRLTVL.

The V call is TRBV25-1, the J call TRBJ1-2; possibly TRBD1 for D (5 bases). The CDR3 totals 15 residues. V was trimmed by 2 bases and J by 1 base, leaving 11 bases between them. Germline V gives CDR1 MGHDK, CDR2 SYGVNS. The CDR3 sequence is CASSEHGGSNYGYTF. The CDR3 DNA sequence: TGTGCCAGCAGTGAACACGGGGGAAGTAACTATGGCTACACCTTC.

Notes on this clone: The sample holds other DNA sequences that translate to the same CDR3. The chain couples TRBV9 to TRBJ1-4; 10 positions agree with TRBD1. V dropped 4 bases and J dropped 5; count of bases not matched to a gene: 5. The CDR3 consists of 15 residues. The V gene's germline CDR1 is SGDLS and CDR2 YYNGEE. CDR3 nucleotides: TGTGCCAGCAGCCCCCGGACAGGGGGAAATGAAAAACTGTTTTTT. Its protein is CASSPRTGGNEKLFF.

The rearrangement links TRBV29-1 to TRBJ1-2; D remains ambiguous. Trimming removed 6 bases at V and 3 bases at J, with 11 bases between. Germline-derived CDR1 and CDR2 are SQVTM and ANQGSEA. There are 12 residues in the CDR3. The CDR3 is CSVLEDYYGYTF. The CDR3 DNA reads as TGCAGCGTCCTGGAGGATTACTATGGCTACACCTTC.

J is TRBJ1-6 and V is TRBV5-1; 9 bases are a match to TRBD1. The CDR3 totals 16 residues. Germline V gene lookup returns CDR1 SGHRS and CDR2 YFSETQ. V lost 1 base to trimming and J lost 10 bases; unmatched junction nucleotides: 9. This CDR3 is CASSLTPTGGGSPLHF. The CDR3 bases are TGCGCCAGCAGCTTGACCCCTACAGGGGGCGGGTCACCCCTCCACTTT.

The genes are TRBV7-3 and TRBJ2-3, with TRBD2 as a possible D gene (5 bases). With 4 bases removed from V and 4 bases from J, the gap between germline ends came to 15 bases. This CDR3 region has 15 residues. The germline CDR1 and CDR2 sequences are SGHTA and FQGTGA. CDR3 sequence reads: CASSSSGNTADTQYF. DNA for the CDR3: TGTGCCAGCAGCTCCTCCGGGAATACCGCAGATACGCAGTATTTT.

The chain combines TRBV5-1 with TRBJ1-1; D ambiguous. This CDR3 is built from 13 residues. Looked up from germline, CDR1 is SGHRS and CDR2 is YFSETQ. V was cut by 3 bases and J by 5 bases, with 11 bases left in between. CDR3 bases: TGCGCCAGCAGCTCCCGGACGGGGACTGAAGCTTTCTTT. It translates to CASSSRTGTEAFF.

This chain uses TRBV6-1 with TRBJ2-7; no clear D gene. There are 14 residues in the CDR3. Germline assignment: CDR1 MNHNS and CDR2 SASEGT. The ends were cut back, 4 bases at V and 0 bases at J, with 10 bases in the middle. The DNA for the CDR3 is TGTGCCAGCAGTGGGGCAGCCCCCTCCTACGAGCAGTACTTC. Its protein is CASSGAAPSYEQYF.

The chain carries TRBV5-1 and TRBJ1-1; tentative D call: TRBD1 (5 bases). Germline lookup yields CDR1 SGHRS and CDR2 YFSETQ. CDR3 size: 14 residues. Between the trimmed V and J ends, which lost 0 bases and 2 bases, there was a span of 8 bases. The DNA for the CDR3 is TGCGCCAGCAGCTTGGACGGGGGAAACACTGAAGCTTTCTTT. It codes for CASSLDGGNTEAFF.

V usage is TRBV18 and J usage is TRBJ2-3; D remains ambiguous. The CDR3 is made up of 13 amino acids. V was pared by 4 bases and J by 4 bases, with 9 bases between. The germline CDR1 and CDR2 sequences are KGHSH and LQKENI. The CDR3 is CASSLGRPDTQYF. CDR3 bases: TGTGCCAGCTCACTTGGGCGACCAGATACGCAGTATTTT.

This rearrangement joins TRBV4-1 to TRBJ1-3; 7 positions match TRBD1. The CDR3 is made up of 14 amino acids. Germline values: CDR1 MGHRA, CDR2 YSYEKL. V dropped 2 bases and J dropped 2; count of bases not matched to a gene: 0. The DNA of the CDR3 is TGCGCCAGCAGCCAACAGGGGGCTGGAAACACCATATATTTT. This codes for CASSQQGAGNTIYF.

The chain couples TRBV30 to TRBJ2-1; the match to TRBD2 covers 14 bases. The V segment lost 7 bases and the J segment 5 bases; nucleotides outside the gene matches: 7. From germline, CDR1 is GTSNPN and CDR2 SVGIG (reference sequence). The CDR3 has 15 amino acids. This chain's CDR3 is CASAGTSGRNNEQFF. The DNA for the CDR3 is TGTGCCTCCGCGGGGACTAGCGGGAGAAACAATGAGCAGTTCTTC.

This clone appeared a few times. This chain connects TRBV5-6 to TRBJ2-1, with D perhaps TRBD1 (5 bases). The CDR3 is made up of 17 amino acids. Per germline, CDR1 SGHDT and CDR2 YYEEEE. V gave up 4 bases and J gave up 0 bases, with 17 bases separating them. The chain's CDR3 is CASSPTQGFSSYNEQFF. The CDR3 DNA reads TGTGCCAGCAGCCCCACCCAGGGTTTTAGCTCCTACAATGAGCAGTTCTTC.

This chain links TRBV6-5 with TRBJ2-7; the match to TRBD1 covers 11 bases. Trimming took 6 bases from V and 11 from J; bases not matched to a gene: 6. This CDR3 has 12 amino acids. CDR1 is MNHEY, CDR2 SVGAGI, per germline. The CDR3 sequence: CASRGTGGPEYF. The CDR3, as DNA: TGTGCCAGCAGGGGGACAGGGGGACCGGAGTACTTC.

This chain uses TRBV18 with TRBJ2-1; D is possibly TRBD2 (6 bases). The CDR3 is made up of 15 amino acids. V lost 7 bases, J lost 2 bases, and 15 bases lay in between. The germline gives CDR1 KGHSH, CDR2 LQKENI. CDR3 region: CASFAGLHPYNEQFF. CDR3 DNA: TGTGCCAGCTTCGCGGGACTCCACCCCTACAATGAGCAGTTCTTC.

The chain joins TRBV2 to TRBJ2-7, with 10 bases identical to TRBD1. The CDR3 is made up of 14 amino acids. Germline V gene data show CDR1 as SNHLY and CDR2 as FYNNEI. V shed 6 bases, J shed 4 bases, and the junction held 6 bases outside the gene matches. The CDR3 nucleotides are TGTGCCAGCAGAGCCCGGACAGGGGGATACGAGCAGTACTTC. Its translation is CASRARTGGYEQYF.

The CDR3 DNA is TGTGCCAGCAGTTCCGGACGGGGCTATGGCTACACCTTC. Its protein is CASSSGRGYGYTF. The chain carries TRBV27 and TRBJ1-2; D ambiguous. From germline, CDR1 is MNHEY and CDR2 SMNVEV (reference sequence). The CDR3 runs to 13 residues. V lost 4 bases to trimming and J lost 4 bases, with 10 bases between them.

About this clone itself: This sample also contains other DNA sequences that code for the same CDR3. The chain couples TRBV19 to TRBJ2-3; D perhaps matches TRBD1 (6 bases). Germline values: CDR1 LNHDA, CDR2 SQIVND (reference sequence). The CDR3 runs to 14 residues. V was trimmed by 8 bases and J by 0 bases, leaving 12 bases between them. The CDR3 coding sequence is TGTGCCAGTTCCTTGGACAGAAGCACAGATACGCAGTATTTT. Encoded protein: CASSLDRSTDTQYF. Combining the CDR3 with reference TRBV19 and TRBJ2-3 gives the whole variable domain DGGITQSPKYLFRKEGQNVTLSCEQNLNHDAMYWYRQDPGQGLRLIYYSQIVNDFQKGDIAEGYSVSREKKESFPLTVTSAQKNPTAFYLCASSLDRSTDTQYFGPGTRLTVL.

This clone was counted only a few times. The CDR3 reads CASSPPGGARFF. In DNA, the CDR3 is TGTGCCAGCAGCCCCCCCGGAGGGGCTCGGTTCTTC. This rearrangement joins TRBV7-3 to TRBJ2-1; D perhaps matches TRBD2 (6 bases). The CDR3 loop spans 12 amino acids. Germline V lookup: CDR1 SGHTA, CDR2 FQGTGA. Trimming shortened V by 5 bases and J by 15 bases, and 17 bases separated the two germline ends.

This chain joins TRBV2 and TRBJ1-1; 7 nucleotides match TRBD1. The V and J ends lost 5 bases and 9 bases, in that order; junction bases with no gene match: 12. CDR3 length: 14 amino acids. Germline CDR1 is SNHLY and CDR2 is FYNNEI. For the CDR3, the DNA is TGTGCCAGCAGTCCCCCGGGACAGATGATGAAAGCTTTCTTT. Protein product: CASSPPGQMMKAFF.

The chain joins TRBV2 to TRBJ2-3; perhaps TRBD1 as D (6 bases). The CDR3 is 16 amino acids. The V end was cut by 1 base, the J end by 3 bases, with 14 bases between. Germline lookup yields CDR1 SNHLY and CDR2 FYNNEI. The CDR3 DNA follows: TGTGCCAGCAGTGAAGGCAGTCAGGGGATGACAGATACGCAGTATTTT. This sequence encodes CASSEGSQGMTDTQYF.

The chain carries TRBV18 and TRBJ1-2; 9 bases are shared with TRBD1. Germline V CDR1 and CDR2: KGHSH, LQKENI. Trimming removed 6 bases from V and 6 bases from J; junction bases left unmatched: 5. The CDR3 runs 13 residues. The DNA of the CDR3 is TGTGCCAGCTCGCCGGACAGGGGCAATGGCTACACCTTC. It translates to CASSPDRGNGYTF.

This clone was found a few times. This rearrangement joins TRBV28 to TRBJ1-6, with 9 bases that match TRBD1. This CDR3 region has 15 residues. Losses at the gene ends were 5 bases for V and 7 bases for J; bases not matched to a gene: 6. CDR1 MDHEN and CDR2 SYDVKM come from the germline V gene. CDR3: CASSRWTGENSPLHF. In DNA form, the CDR3 reads TGTGCCAGCAGTCGATGGACAGGGGAAAATTCACCCCTCCACTTT. Together with reference TRBV28 and TRBJ1-6, the CDR3 gives the full variable domain: DVKVTQSSRYLVKRTGEKVFLECVQDMDHENMFWYRQDPGLGLRLIYFSYDVKMKEKGDIPEGYSVSREKKERFSLILESASTNQTSMYLCASSRWTGENSPLHFGNGTRLTVT.